This T cell receptor (beta chain) was recorded in a study of control samples from healthy donors and cancer patients. Trimming removed 1 base from V and 4 bases from J; junction bases left unmatched: 8. The CDR3 sequence is 16 residues long. Germline CDR1 is LGHDT and CDR2 is YNNKEL (reference sequence). Using immunoSEQ multiplex PCR, the repertoire was profiled, and TCRdb retains in-frame clones only, with some absent. The data show around 130,000 clones, with roughly nine tenths seen just once and around 7.6% held by the top ten. Material for sequencing was PBMCs. This sequence was found in a man aged 50-60 years with head and neck cancer. The rearrangement links TRBV3-1 (or the pseudogene TRBV3-2) to TRBJ2-3, with 7 bases fitting TRBD2. For the CDR3, the DNA is TGTGCCAGCAGCCAAGGGGGGGGAGGGCCGGCAGATACGCAGTATTTT. Encoded protein: CASSQGGGGPADTQYF.